The clone carrying this T cell receptor (beta chain) was picked up one time. The antigen remains undetermined. The record originates from a study of neoadjuvant anti-PD-1 for oral cavity cancer. Germline CDR1 is SGHRS and CDR2 is YFSETQ. The CDR3 loop spans 13 amino acids. V was trimmed by 0 bases and J by 2 bases, leaving 5 bases between them. Most PBMC samples had around 480 ng input DNA in six replicates. TCRdb's table, derived via immunoSEQ multiplex PCR, lists solely in-frame clones and lacks some. Of 14,000 or so clones in the sample, less than 75% were seen once. Study results and limitations: Post-nivolumab, blood T cell clonality was significantly elevated in non-responders.

Time point indicated: after neoadjuvant nivolumab, at surgical resection. The source is a person aged 40 to 85 with oral cavity squamous cell carcinoma. Sequencing used PBMCs, obtained after nivolumab (anti-PD-1) treatment. V is TRBV5-1 and J is TRBJ1-2; D remains unclear. The CDR3 spells CASSLVRNYGYTF. CDR3 nucleotide sequence: TGCGCCAGCAGCTTGGTACGGAACTATGGCTACACCTTC.